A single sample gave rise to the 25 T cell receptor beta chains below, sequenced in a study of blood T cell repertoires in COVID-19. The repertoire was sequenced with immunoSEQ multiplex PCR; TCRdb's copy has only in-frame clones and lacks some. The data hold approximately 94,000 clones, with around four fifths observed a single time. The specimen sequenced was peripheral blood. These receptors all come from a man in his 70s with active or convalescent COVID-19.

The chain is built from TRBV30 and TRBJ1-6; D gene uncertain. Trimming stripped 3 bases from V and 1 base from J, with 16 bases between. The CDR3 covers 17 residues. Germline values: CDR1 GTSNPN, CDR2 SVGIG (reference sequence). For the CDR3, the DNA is TGTGCCTGGAGGTGGCAGGAGGTGGGGTCCTATAATTCACCCCTCCACTTT. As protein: CAWRWQEVGSYNSPLHF.

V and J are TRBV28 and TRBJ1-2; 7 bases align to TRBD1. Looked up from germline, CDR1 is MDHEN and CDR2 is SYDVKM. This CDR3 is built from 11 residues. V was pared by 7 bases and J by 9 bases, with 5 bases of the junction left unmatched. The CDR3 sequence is CASTEGASYTF. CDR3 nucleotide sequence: TGTGCCAGCACGGAGGGGGCAAGCTACACCTTC.

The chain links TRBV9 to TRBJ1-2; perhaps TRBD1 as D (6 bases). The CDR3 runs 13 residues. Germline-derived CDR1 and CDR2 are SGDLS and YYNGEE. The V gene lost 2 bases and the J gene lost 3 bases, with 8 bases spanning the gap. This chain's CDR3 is CASSVAGDYGYTF. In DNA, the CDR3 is TGTGCCAGCAGCGTCGCAGGGGACTATGGCTACACCTTC. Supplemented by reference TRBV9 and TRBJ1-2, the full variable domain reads DSGVTQTPKHLITATGQRVTLRCSPRSGDLSVYWYQQSLDQGLQFLIQYYNGEERAKGNILERFSAQQFPDLHSELNLSSLELGDSALYFCASSVAGDYGYTFGSGTRLTVV.

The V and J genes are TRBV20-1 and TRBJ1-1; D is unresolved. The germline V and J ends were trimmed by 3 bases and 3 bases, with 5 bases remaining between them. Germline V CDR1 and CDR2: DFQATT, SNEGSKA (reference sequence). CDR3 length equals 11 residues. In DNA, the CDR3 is TGCAGTGCTAGGGGAGACACTGAAGCTTTCTTT. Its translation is CSARGDTEAFF.

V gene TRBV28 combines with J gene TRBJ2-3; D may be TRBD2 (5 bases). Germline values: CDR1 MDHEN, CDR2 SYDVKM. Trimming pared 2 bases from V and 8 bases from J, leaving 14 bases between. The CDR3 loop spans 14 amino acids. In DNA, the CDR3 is TGTGCCAGCAGTTTAGGAGGCGACTCGGTTACGCAGTATTTT. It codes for CASSLGGDSVTQYF.

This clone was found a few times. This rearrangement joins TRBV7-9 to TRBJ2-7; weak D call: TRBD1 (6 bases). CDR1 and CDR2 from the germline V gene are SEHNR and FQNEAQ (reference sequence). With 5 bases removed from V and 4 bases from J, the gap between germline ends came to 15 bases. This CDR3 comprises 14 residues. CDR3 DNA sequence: TGTGCCAGCAGCCCCCTAGGGGGTCGATACGAGCAGTACTTC. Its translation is CASSPLGGRYEQYF.

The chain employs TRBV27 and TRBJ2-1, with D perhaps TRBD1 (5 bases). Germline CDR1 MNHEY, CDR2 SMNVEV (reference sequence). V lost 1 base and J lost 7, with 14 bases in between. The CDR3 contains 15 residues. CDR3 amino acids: CASSLYQGPRNEQFF. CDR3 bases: TGTGCCAGCAGTTTATACCAGGGCCCTAGGAATGAGCAGTTCTTC.

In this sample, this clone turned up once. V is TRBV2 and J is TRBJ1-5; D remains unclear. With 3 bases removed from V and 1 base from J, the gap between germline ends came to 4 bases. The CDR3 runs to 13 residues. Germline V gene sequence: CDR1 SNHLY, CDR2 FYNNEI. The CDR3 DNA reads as TGTGCCAGCAGTGATCGGAGCAATCAGCCCCAGCATTTT. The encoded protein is CASSDRSNQPQHF.

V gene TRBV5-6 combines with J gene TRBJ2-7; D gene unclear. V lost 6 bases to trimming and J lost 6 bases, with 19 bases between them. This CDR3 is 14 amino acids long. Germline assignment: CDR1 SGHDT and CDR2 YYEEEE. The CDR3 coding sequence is TGTGCCAGCACCGCAACCCACTTGAGAGGCGAGCAGTACTTC. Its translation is CASTATHLRGEQYF. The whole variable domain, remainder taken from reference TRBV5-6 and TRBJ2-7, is DAGVTQSPTHLIKTRGQQVTLRCSPKSGHDTVSWYQQALGQGPQFIFQYYEEEERQRGNFPDRFSGHQFPNYSSELNVNALLLGDSALYLCASTATHLRGEQYFGPGTRLTVT.

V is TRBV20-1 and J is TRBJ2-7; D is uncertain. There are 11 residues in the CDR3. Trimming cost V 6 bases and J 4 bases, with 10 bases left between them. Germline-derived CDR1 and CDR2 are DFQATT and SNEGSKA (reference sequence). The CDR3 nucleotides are TGCAGTGCACCAATAGCATACGAGCAGTACTTC. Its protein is CSAPIAYEQYF.

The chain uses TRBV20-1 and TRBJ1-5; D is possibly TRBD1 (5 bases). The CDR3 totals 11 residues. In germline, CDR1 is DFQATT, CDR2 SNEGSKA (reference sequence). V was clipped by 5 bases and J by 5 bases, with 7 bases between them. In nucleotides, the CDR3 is TGCAGTGCTCAGGGTGATCAGCCCCAGCATTTT. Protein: CSAQGDQPQHF.

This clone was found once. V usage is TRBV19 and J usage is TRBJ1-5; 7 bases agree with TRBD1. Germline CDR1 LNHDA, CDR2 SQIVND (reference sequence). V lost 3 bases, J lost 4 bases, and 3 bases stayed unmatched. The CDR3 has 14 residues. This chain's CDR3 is CASSIAGGNQPQHF. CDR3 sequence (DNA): TGTGCCAGTAGTATTGCAGGGGGGAATCAGCCCCAGCATTTT.

CDR3 in amino acids: CAIINPRGAIRSEAFF. The CDR3, as DNA: TGTGCCATCATCAATCCTCGGGGGGCGATCAGAAGCGAAGCTTTCTTT. The genes are TRBV21-1 and TRBJ1-1. TRBV21-1 is a documented pseudogene. This CDR3 is built from 16 residues.

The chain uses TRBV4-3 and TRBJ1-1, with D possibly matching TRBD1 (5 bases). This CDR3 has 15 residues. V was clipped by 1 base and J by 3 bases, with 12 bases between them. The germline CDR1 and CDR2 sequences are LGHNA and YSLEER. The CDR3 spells CASSQVQEPYTEAFF. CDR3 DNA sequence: TGCGCCAGCAGCCAAGTACAGGAACCCTACACTGAAGCTTTCTTT.

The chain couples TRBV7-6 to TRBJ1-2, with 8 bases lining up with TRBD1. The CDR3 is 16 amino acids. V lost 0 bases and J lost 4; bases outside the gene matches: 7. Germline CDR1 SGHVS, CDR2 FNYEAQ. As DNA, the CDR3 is TGTGCCAGCAGCTTAGCGCGGGACAGGCAGAGCTATGGCTACACCTTC. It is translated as CASSLARDRQSYGYTF.

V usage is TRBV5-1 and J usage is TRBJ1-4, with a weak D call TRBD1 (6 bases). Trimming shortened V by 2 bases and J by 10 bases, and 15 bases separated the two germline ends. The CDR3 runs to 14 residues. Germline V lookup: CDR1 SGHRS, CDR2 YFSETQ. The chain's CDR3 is CASSLAQGSGKLFF. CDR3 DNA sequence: TGCGCCAGCAGCTTAGCTCAGGGGAGCGGAAAACTGTTTTTT.

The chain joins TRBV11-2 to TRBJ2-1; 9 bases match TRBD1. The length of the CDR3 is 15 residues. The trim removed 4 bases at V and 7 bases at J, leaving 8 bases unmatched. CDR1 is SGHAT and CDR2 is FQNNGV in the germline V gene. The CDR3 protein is CASSSIQGARNEQFF. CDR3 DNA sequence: TGTGCCAGCAGCTCGATACAGGGGGCGAGGAATGAGCAGTTCTTC.

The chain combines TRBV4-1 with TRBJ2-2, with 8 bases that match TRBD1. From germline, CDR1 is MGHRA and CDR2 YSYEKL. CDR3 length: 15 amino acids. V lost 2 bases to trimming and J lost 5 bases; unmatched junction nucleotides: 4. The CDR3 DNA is TGCGCCAGCAGCCAATCAGGGGGCCGAACCGGGGAGCTGTTTTTT. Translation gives CASSQSGGRTGELFF.

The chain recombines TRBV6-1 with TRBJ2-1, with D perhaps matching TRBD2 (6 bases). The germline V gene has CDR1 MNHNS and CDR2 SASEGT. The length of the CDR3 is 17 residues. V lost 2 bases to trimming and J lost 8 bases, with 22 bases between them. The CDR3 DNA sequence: TGTGCCAGCAGTGAAAAGGCCGGGCGGGATTGGGTATATGAGCAGTTCTTC. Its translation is CASSEKAGRDWVYEQFF.

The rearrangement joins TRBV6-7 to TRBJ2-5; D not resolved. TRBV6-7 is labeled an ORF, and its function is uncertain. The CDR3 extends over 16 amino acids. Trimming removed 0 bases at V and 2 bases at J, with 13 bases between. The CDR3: CASSYSVSSRQETQYF. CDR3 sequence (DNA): TGTGCCAGCAGTTACTCTGTCTCGTCTAGGCAAGAGACCCAGTACTTC.

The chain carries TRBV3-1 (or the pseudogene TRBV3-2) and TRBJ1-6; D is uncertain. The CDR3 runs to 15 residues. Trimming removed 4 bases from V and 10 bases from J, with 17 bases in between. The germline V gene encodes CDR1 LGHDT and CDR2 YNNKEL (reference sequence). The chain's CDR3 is CASSLEGGGKSPLHF. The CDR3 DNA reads TGTGCCAGCAGCCTCGAGGGAGGTGGTAAGTCACCCCTCCACTTT.

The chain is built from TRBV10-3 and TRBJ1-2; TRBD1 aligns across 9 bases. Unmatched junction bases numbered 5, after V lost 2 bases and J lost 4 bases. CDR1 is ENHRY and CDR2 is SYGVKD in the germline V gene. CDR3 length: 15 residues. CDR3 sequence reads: CAISEAGTGSYGYTF. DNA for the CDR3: TGTGCCATCAGTGAGGCCGGGACAGGGTCCTATGGCTACACCTTC.

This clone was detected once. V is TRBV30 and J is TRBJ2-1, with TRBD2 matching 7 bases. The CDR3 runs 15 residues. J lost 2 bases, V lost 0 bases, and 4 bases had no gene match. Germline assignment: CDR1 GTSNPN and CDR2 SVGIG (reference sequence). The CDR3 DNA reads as TGTGCCTGGAGTGTACGCGGGACTACCTACAATGAGCAGTTCTTC. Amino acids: CAWSVRGTTYNEQFF.

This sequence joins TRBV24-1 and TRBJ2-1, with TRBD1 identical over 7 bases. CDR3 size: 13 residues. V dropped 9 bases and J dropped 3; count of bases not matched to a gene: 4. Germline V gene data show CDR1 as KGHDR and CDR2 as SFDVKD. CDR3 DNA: TGTGCCACCTCAGGGGGAAACTACAATGAGCAGTTCTTC. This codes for CATSGGNYNEQFF.

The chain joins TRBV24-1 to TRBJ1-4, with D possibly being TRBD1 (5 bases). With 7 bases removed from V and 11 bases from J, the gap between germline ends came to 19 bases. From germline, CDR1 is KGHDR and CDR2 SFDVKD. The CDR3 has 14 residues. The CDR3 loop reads CATSPGGGADKLFF. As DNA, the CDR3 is TGTGCCACCAGCCCTGGGGGAGGGGCGGATAAACTGTTTTTT.